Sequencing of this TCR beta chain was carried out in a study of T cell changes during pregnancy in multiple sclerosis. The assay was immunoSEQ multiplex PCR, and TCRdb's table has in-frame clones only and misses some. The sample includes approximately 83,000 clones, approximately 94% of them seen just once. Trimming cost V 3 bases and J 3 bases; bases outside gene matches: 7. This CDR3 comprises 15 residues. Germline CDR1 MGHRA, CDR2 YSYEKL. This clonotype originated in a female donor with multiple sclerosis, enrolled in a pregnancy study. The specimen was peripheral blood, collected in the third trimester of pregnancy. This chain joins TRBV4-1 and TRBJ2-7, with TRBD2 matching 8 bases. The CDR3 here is CASSQQAGEFYEQYF. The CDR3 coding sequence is TGCGCCAGCAGCCAGCAAGCGGGAGAATTCTACGAGCAGTACTTC.